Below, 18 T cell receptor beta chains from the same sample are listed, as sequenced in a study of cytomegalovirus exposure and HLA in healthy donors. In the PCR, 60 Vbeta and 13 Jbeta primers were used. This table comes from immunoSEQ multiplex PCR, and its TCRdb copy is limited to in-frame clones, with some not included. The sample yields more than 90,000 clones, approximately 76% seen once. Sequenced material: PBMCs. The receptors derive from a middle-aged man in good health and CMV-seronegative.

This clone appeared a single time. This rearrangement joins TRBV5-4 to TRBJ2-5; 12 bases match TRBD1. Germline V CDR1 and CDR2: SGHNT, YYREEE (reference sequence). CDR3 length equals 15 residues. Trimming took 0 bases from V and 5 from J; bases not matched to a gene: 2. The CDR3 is CASSLGDRGRETQYF. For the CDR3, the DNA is TGTGCCAGCAGCTTGGGGGACAGGGGGCGGGAGACCCAGTACTTC.

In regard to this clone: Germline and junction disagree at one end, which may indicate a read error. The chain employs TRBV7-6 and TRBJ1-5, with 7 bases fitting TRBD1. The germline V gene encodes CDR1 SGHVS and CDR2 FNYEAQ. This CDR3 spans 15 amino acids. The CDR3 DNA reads TGTGCCAGCAGCTTAGGACAGGGTAGCGATCAGCCCCAGCATTTT. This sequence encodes CASSLGQGSDQPQHF.

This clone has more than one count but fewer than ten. The CDR3 bases are TGCGCCAGCAGCCGACAAGGGGCCCCCGATTATGAGCAGTTCTTC. Translated, it gives CASSRQGAPDYEQFF. The V and J genes are TRBV4-1 and TRBJ2-1, with a weak D call TRBD1 (5 bases). Trimming stripped 4 bases from V and 8 bases from J, with 18 bases between. The CDR3 spans 15 residues. The germline V gene has CDR1 MGHRA and CDR2 YSYEKL.

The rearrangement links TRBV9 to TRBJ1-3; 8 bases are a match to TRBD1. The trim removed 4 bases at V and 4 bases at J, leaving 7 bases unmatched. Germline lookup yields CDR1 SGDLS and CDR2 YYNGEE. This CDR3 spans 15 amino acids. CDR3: CASSTQGARGNTIYF. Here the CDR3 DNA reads TGTGCCAGCAGCACCCAGGGGGCAAGAGGAAACACCATATATTTT. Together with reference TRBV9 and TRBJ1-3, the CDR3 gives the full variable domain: DSGVTQTPKHLITATGQRVTLRCSPRSGDLSVYWYQQSLDQGLQFLIQYYNGEERAKGNILERFSAQQFPDLHSELNLSSLELGDSALYFCASSTQGARGNTIYFGEGSWLTVV.

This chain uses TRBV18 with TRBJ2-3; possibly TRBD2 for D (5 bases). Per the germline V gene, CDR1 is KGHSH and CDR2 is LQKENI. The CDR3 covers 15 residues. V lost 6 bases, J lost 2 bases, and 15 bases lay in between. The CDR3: CASSQLRASTDTQYF. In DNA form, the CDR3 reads TGTGCCAGCTCCCAGCTGAGGGCATCCACAGATACGCAGTATTTT.

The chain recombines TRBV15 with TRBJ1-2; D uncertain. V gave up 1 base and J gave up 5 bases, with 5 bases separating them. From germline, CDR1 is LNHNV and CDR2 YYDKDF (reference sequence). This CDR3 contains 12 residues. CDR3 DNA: TGTGCCACCAGCAGAGGCGGTTATGGCTACACCTTC. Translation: CATSRGGYGYTF.

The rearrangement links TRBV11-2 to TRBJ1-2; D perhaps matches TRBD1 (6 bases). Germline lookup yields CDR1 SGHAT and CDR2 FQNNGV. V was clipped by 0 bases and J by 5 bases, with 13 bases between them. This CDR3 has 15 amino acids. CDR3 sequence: CASSLDPQGGYGYTF. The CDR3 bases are TGTGCCAGCAGCTTAGATCCACAGGGAGGGTATGGCTACACCTTC.

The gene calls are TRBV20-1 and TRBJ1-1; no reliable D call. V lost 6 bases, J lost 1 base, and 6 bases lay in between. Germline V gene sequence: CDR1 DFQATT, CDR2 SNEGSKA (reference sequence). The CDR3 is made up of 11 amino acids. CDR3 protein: CSARGNTEAFF. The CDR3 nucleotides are TGCAGTGCACGGGGGAACACTGAAGCTTTCTTT.

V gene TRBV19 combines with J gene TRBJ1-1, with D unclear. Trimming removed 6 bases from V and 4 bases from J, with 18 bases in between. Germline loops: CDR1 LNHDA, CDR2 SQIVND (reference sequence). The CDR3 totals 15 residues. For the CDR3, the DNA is TGTGCCAGTAGGTTTGAGGGAATATTTGGCACTGAAGCTTTCTTT. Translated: CASRFEGIFGTEAFF. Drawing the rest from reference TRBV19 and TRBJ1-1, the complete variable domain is DGGITQSPKYLFRKEGQNVTLSCEQNLNHDAMYWYRQDPGQGLRLIYYSQIVNDFQKGDIAEGYSVSREKKESFPLTVTSAQKNPTAFYLCASRFEGIFGTEAFFGQGTRLTVV.

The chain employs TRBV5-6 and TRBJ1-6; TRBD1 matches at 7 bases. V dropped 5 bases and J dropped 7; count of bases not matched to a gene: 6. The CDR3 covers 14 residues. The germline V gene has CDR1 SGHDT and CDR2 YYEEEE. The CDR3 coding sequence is TGTGCCAGCAGTACCGGGACAGCAAATTCACCCCTCCACTTT. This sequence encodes CASSTGTANSPLHF.

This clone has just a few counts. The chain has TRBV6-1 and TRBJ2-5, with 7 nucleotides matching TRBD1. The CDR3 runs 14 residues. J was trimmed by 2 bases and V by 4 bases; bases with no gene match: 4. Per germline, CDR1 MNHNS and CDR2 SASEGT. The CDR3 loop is CASSGGQLQETQYF. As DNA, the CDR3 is TGTGCCAGCAGTGGGGGACAGTTACAAGAGACCCAGTACTTC.

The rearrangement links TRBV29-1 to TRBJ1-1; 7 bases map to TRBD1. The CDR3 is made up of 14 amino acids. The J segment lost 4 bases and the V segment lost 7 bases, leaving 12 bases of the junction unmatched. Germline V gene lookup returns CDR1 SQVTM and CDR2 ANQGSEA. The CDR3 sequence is CSAAEGQRSTEAFF. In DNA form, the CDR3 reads TGCAGCGCCGCCGAGGGACAGAGGTCCACTGAAGCTTTCTTT. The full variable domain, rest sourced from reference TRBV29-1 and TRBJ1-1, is SAVISQKPSRDICQRGTSLTIQCQVDSQVTMMFWYRQQPGQSLTLIATANQGSEATYESGFVIDKFPISRPNLTFSTLTVSNMSPEDSSIYLCSAAEGQRSTEAFFGQGTRLTVV.

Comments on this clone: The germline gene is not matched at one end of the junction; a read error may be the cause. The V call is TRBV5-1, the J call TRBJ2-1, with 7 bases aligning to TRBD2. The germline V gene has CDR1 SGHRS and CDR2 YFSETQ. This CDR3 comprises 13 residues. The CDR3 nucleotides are TGCGCCGGCAGCTTGGGGACTATTAATGAGCAGTTCTTC. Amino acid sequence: CAGSLGTINEQFF.

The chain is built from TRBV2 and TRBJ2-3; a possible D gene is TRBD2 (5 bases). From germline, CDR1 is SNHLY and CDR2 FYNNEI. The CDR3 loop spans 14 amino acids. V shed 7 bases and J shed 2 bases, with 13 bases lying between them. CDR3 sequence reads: CASTEDSHTDTQYF. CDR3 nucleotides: TGTGCCAGCACCGAGGACTCCCACACAGATACGCAGTATTTT.

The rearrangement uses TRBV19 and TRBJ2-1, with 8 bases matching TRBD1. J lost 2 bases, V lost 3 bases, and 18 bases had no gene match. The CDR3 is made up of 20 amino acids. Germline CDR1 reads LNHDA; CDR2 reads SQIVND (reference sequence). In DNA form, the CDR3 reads TGTGCCAGTAGTATGACAGGGGTAATCCGTACTAGAGGGGCCTACAATGAGCAGTTCTTC. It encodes CASSMTGVIRTRGAYNEQFF.

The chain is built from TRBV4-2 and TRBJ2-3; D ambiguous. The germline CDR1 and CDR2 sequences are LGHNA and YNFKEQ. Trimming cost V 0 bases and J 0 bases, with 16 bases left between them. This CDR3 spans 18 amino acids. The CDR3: CASSQEKAILTSTDTQYF. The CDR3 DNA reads TGTGCCAGCAGCCAAGAAAAGGCAATCCTGACTAGCACAGATACGCAGTATTTT.

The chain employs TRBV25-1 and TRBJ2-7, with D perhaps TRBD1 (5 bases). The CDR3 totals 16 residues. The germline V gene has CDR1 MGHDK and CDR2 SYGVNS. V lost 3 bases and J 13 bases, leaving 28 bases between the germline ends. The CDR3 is CASSDNRSVGPRTIYF. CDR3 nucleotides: TGTGCCAGCAGTGACAATCGATCCGTTGGTCCGAGGACAATTTACTTC.

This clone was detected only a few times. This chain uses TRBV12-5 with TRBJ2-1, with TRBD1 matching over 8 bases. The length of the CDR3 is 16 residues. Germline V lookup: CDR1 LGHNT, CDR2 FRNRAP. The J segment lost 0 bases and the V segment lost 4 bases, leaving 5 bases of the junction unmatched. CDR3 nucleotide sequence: TGTGCTAGTGGTTCGGGACAGGCGAGCTCCTACAATGAGCAGTTCTTC. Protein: CASGSGQASSYNEQFF.